Each of the 19 T cell receptor beta chains below was sequenced from the same sample in a study of blood T cell repertoires in COVID-19. Only in-frame clones appear in the TCRdb table, and some are missing; sequencing was by immunoSEQ multiplex PCR. This sample has around 150,000 clones, with about 83% found just once. Sequences were obtained from peripheral blood. Receptor source: a man aged 50 to 59 with acute or convalescent COVID-19.

This chain uses TRBV28 with TRBJ1-6; possibly TRBD1 for D (6 bases). The V gene's germline CDR1 is MDHEN and CDR2 SYDVKM. CDR3 length: 16 residues. V dropped 6 bases and J dropped 0 bases, with 12 bases sitting between them. This CDR3 reads CASRQGFSSYNSPLHF. CDR3 DNA: TGTGCCAGCAGACAGGGCTTTAGCTCCTATAATTCACCCCTCCACTTT. Filled out from reference TRBV28 and TRBJ1-6, the complete variable domain reads DVKVTQSSRYLVKRTGEKVFLECVQDMDHENMFWYRQDPGLGLRLIYFSYDVKMKEKGDIPEGYSVSREKKERFSLILESASTNQTSMYLCASRQGFSSYNSPLHFGNGTRLTVT.

This clone was seen more than once but under ten times. This chain links TRBV24-1 with TRBJ2-1; tentatively, D is TRBD1 (6 bases). The CDR3 has 16 residues. V was clipped by 3 bases and J by 3 bases, with 14 bases between them. Per the germline V gene, CDR1 is KGHDR and CDR2 is SFDVKD. The CDR3 DNA is TGTGCCACCAGTGATACCAGGGGACAAATCTACAATGAGCAGTTCTTC. Translation: CATSDTRGQIYNEQFF.

The chain carries TRBV25-1 and TRBJ2-3, with a possible D match to TRBD2 (6 bases). The CDR3 sequence is 17 residues long. V dropped 8 bases and J dropped 0 bases, with 21 bases sitting between them. CDR1 and CDR2 from the germline V gene are MGHDK and SYGVNS. In nucleotides, the CDR3 is TGTGCCAGCCCCATCGCCCGGGACTCAACTAGCACAGATACGCAGTATTTT. It is translated as CASPIARDSTSTDTQYF.

The chain uses TRBV25-1 and TRBJ1-1; TRBD1 matches 8 bases. Germline V gene lookup returns CDR1 MGHDK and CDR2 SYGVNS. CDR3 length: 15 amino acids. V lost 4 bases to trimming and J lost 4 bases; unmatched junction nucleotides: 8. In DNA form, the CDR3 reads TGTGCCAGCAGTGGGGGTGGACAGGGTAGCACTGAAGCTTTCTTT. Protein: CASSGGGQGSTEAFF.

The V gene is TRBV3-1 (or the pseudogene TRBV3-2), the J gene TRBJ2-3; no reliable D call. V gave up 3 bases and J gave up 0 bases, with 7 bases separating them. Germline CDR1 reads LGHDT; CDR2 reads YNNKEL (reference sequence). The CDR3 has 14 residues. The CDR3 spells CASSQELSTDTQYF. The CDR3 bases are TGTGCCAGCAGCCAGGAGCTTAGCACAGATACGCAGTATTTT.

The rearrangement uses TRBV19 and TRBJ2-5, with 8 bases that match TRBD1. Trimming removed 1 base from V and 2 bases from J; junction bases left unmatched: 6. The CDR3 spans 16 residues. The V gene's germline CDR1 is LNHDA and CDR2 SQIVND (reference sequence). As DNA, the CDR3 is TGTGCCAGTAGTATAGGGTCGGGACAGGAACAAGAGACCCAGTACTTC. Translation gives CASSIGSGQEQETQYF.

The rearrangement uses TRBV19 and TRBJ2-5, with 16 bases aligning to TRBD2. The CDR3 consists of 16 residues. J gave up 5 bases and V 6 bases, and 6 bases lay outside the gene matches. Germline V gene lookup returns CDR1 LNHDA and CDR2 SQIVND (reference sequence). The CDR3 region has the DNA TGTGCCAGTAGCCCGGGACTAGCGGGGGGGCGGGAGACCCAGTACTTC. This gives the protein CASSPGLAGGRETQYF.

The chain uses TRBV28 and TRBJ2-7; TRBD1 is a possible D gene (6 bases). The V end lost 4 bases, the J end lost 5 bases, and 21 bases lay between the germline ends. Per the germline V gene, CDR1 is MDHEN and CDR2 is SYDVKM. The CDR3 is 16 amino acids. In DNA form, the CDR3 reads TGTGCCAGCAGTTCGCCGGACAGAATCGGTACCCACGAGCAGTACTTC. It encodes CASSSPDRIGTHEQYF.

The rearrangement uses TRBV5-1 and TRBJ2-3; 13 nucleotides match TRBD2. CDR3 size: 16 residues. The V segment lost 4 bases and the J segment 1 base; nucleotides outside the gene matches: 3. From germline, CDR1 is SGHRS and CDR2 YFSETQ. The chain's CDR3 is CASSIGTSGGTDTQYF. The DNA for the CDR3 is TGCGCCAGCAGCATAGGGACTAGCGGGGGCACAGATACGCAGTATTTT.

V gene TRBV10-3 combines with J gene TRBJ2-2; D possibly corresponds to TRBD2 (5 bases). Per the germline V gene, CDR1 is ENHRY and CDR2 is SYGVKD. V lost 10 bases and J lost 1, with 13 bases in between. CDR3 length equals 14 residues. The CDR3 loop reads CATSSEGNTGELFF. CDR3 nucleotide sequence: TGTGCCACGTCCTCAGAGGGGAACACCGGGGAGCTGTTTTTT.

The rearrangement joins TRBV4-1 to TRBJ2-5, with TRBD2 matching 9 bases. Germline CDR1 MGHRA, CDR2 YSYEKL. The V gene end was trimmed by 4 bases and the J gene end by 5 bases; junction bases not matched to a gene: 8. This CDR3 comprises 15 residues. The CDR3 DNA follows: TGCGCCAGCAGCCTTCTGCGGGGGGGGCCCGAGACCCAGTACTTC. This gives the protein CASSLLRGGPETQYF.

The V gene is TRBV19, the J gene TRBJ1-2, with 8 bases lining up with TRBD1. With 3 bases clipped from V and 4 bases from J, the junction kept 1 base outside the gene matches. Germline-derived CDR1 and CDR2 are LNHDA and SQIVND (reference sequence). The CDR3 length is 13 residues. CDR3: CASSIQGAYGYTF. The CDR3 DNA reads as TGTGCCAGTAGTATTCAGGGGGCCTATGGCTACACCTTC.

CDR3 in amino acids: CASSPRLAGAGELFF. In DNA form, the CDR3 reads TGTGCCAGCAGCCCCCGTCTTGCGGGGGCCGGGGAGCTGTTTTTT. The gene calls are TRBV2 and TRBJ2-2; 7 bases agree with TRBD2. The CDR3 is made up of 15 amino acids. CDR1 and CDR2 from the germline V gene are SNHLY and FYNNEI. J gave up 6 bases and V 6 bases, and 10 bases lay outside the gene matches.

The rearrangement uses TRBV5-1 and TRBJ2-3; possible D gene TRBD1, 5 bases. The V gene lost 1 base and the J gene lost 0 bases, with 9 bases spanning the gap. The CDR3 is made up of 15 amino acids. Germline lookup yields CDR1 SGHRS and CDR2 YFSETQ. For the CDR3, the DNA is TGCGCCAGCAGCTTGCAGCAGGGAAGCACAGATACGCAGTATTTT. It encodes CASSLQQGSTDTQYF. Based on the CDR3 plus reference TRBV5-1 and TRBJ2-3, the full variable domain is KAGVTQTPRYLIKTRGQQVTLSCSPISGHRSVSWYQQTPGQGLQFLFEYFSETQRNKGNFPGRFSGRQFSNSRSEMNVSTLELGDSALYLCASSLQQGSTDTQYFGPGTRLTVL.

In its sample, this clone was seen once. The rearrangement links TRBV5-6 to TRBJ2-3, with D possibly TRBD2 on 5 matching bases. Germline-derived CDR1 and CDR2 are SGHDT and YYEEEE. This CDR3 is 12 amino acids long. V lost 3 bases, J lost 3 bases, and 5 bases lay in between. This CDR3 reads CASSWTTDTQYF. The CDR3, as DNA: TGTGCCAGCAGCTGGACTACAGATACGCAGTATTTT.

On this clone itself: The same CDR3 is also encoded by other DNA sequences in this sample. DNA of the CDR3: TGTGCCAGCAGCCAAGGGGGGCTCTATGGCTACACCTTC. Translated, it gives CASSQGGLYGYTF. The chain carries TRBV3-1 (or the pseudogene TRBV3-2) and TRBJ1-2; a possible D gene is TRBD1 (6 bases). Germline V CDR1 and CDR2: LGHDT, YNNKEL (reference sequence). V was trimmed by 1 base and J by 4 bases, leaving 7 bases between them. The CDR3 extends over 13 amino acids.

A remark on this clone: As the CDR3 is not closed by the conserved phenylalanine or tryptophan, this likely results from a read error. The DNA is omitted, as the CDR3 cannot be located on it reliably, and the CDR3 follows TCRdb's listing. The rearrangement joins TRBV6-5 to TRBJ1-2; the listed D gene, TRBD1, was not tested against the DNA. The germline V gene has CDR1 MNHEY and CDR2 SVGAGI. With termini counted, the CDR3 has 14 amino acids. CDR3 loop: CASSPGQGLRAPQI.

The chain employs TRBV6-5 and TRBJ2-1, with 8 bases aligning to TRBD2. The J segment lost 10 bases and the V segment lost 6 bases, leaving 8 bases of the junction unmatched. The germline V gene has CDR1 MNHEY and CDR2 SVGAGI. The CDR3 is 13 amino acids. The CDR3 DNA reads as TGTGCCAGCAGCGGACTAGCCCCTAAAGAGCAGTTCTTC. Its translation is CASSGLAPKEQFF.

This clone appeared once. This chain links TRBV7-3 with TRBJ2-1; a possible D gene is TRBD2 (6 bases). The CDR3 consists of 13 residues. Germline CDR1 and CDR2: SGHTA and FQGTGA. V was clipped by 5 bases and J by 9 bases, with 14 bases between them. The CDR3 here is CASSPTSRGEQFF. DNA of the CDR3: TGTGCCAGCAGCCCAACTAGCCGGGGTGAGCAGTTCTTC.